This TCR beta chain was documented in a study of breast tumors, draining lymph nodes, adjacent tissues listed by TCRdb under 2016. Some background on the complete study: TCR beta repertoires were compared across tumor, adjacent nontumor tissue and axillary lymph nodes obtained from breast cancer patients. In human breast cancer, the study set out to evaluate how tumor, surrounding tissue and draining lymph node repertoires relate to one another and whether T cells may move between these sites. General study outcomes and caveats: The similarity between tumor and nontumor tissue repertoires was significantly greater in luminal-like breast cancer than in basal-like breast cancer. Tumor T-cell repertoires showed less diversity than lymph node repertoires and more diversity than nontumor tissue repertoires, and tumor T-cell repertoires showed preferential V and J gene usage. The conclusion that tumor T cells originate in lymph nodes was presented as consistent with a hypothesis rather than as directly demonstrated. The data were considered consistent with the idea that most tumor T cells come from the lymph node and then expand in tumor tissue.

The lymph node samples were taken from the axillary draining lymph nodes of breast cancer patients. This clonotype showed up many times. It has no known antigen specificity. The record has no base qualities; no much larger clone is one base away. The CDR3 goes from the cysteine to the phenylalanine over 14 residues. Of all the DNA, just the CDR3 is kept, 42 bases in frame from base 1. Unmatched junction bases come to 7, with V trimmed by 8 bases and J by 4 bases. CDR1 SNHLY and CDR2 FYNNEI were looked up in the germline V gene. The instrument given in TCRdb is Illumina HiSeq 2000. Multiplex PCR amplification was used to generate the TCR beta chain libraries. The amplified TCR beta chain products were analyzed by high-throughput sequencing. Using fastp at Q25 and MiXCR, TCRdb reprocessed the public reads and kept productive beta chains. Merged by CDR3 protein, the rows form single entries marked with the most common genes and DNA. The sample profile shows some 200,000 distinct CDR3 sequences; approximately 33% of them were found once. Of the sample, more than 4% falls within the top ten clones.

The sequence derives from a female donor with breast cancer. Some clones in this sample may be carry-over from other donors' samples. Sample: axillary lymph node tissue. The sequence links TRBV2 to TRBJ2-1; 8 of the junction bases match TRBD1. The bases are TGTGCCAGCGGCGGACAGGGAAGATACAATGAGCAGTTCTTC. Its translation is CASGGQGRYNEQFF.